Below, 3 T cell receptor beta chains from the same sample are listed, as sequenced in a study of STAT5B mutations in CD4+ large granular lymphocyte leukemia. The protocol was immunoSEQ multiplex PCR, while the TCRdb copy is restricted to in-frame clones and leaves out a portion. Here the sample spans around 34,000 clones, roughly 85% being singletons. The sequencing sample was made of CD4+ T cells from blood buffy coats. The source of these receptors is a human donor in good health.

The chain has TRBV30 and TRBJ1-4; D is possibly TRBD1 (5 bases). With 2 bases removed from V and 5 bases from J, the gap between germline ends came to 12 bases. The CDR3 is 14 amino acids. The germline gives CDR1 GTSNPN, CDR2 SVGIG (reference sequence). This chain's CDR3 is CAWSSRVVNEKLFF. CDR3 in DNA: TGTGCCTGGAGTTCCAGGGTGGTAAATGAAAAACTGTTTTTT.

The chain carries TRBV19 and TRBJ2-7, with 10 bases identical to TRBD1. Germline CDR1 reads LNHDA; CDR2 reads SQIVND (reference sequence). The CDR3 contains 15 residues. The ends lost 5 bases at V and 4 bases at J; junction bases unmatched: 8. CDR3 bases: TGTGCCAGTAGTTACGACAGGGGGCAAAAGTACGAGCAGTACTTC. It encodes CASSYDRGQKYEQYF. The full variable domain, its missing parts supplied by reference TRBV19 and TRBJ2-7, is DGGITQSPKYLFRKEGQNVTLSCEQNLNHDAMYWYRQDPGQGLRLIYYSQIVNDFQKGDIAEGYSVSREKKESFPLTVTSAQKNPTAFYLCASSYDRGQKYEQYFGPGTRLTVT.

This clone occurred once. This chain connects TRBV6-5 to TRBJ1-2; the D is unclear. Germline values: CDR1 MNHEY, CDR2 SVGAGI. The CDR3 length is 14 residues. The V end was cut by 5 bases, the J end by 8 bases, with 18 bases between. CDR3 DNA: TGTGCCAGCAGTAAAGGACTCCCCCCGGGAGGCTACACCTTC. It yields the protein CASSKGLPPGGYTF.